The T cell receptor (beta chain) under discussion was sequenced for a study of Graves' ophthalmopathy and Graves' hyperthyroidism. Amplification of TCR beta CDR3 regions used RNA transcripts. In the first round, RT-PCR was carried out with HTBI primers, and a multiplex PCR formed the second round. Each CDR3 protein gets one entry after TCRdb re-called the multiplex PCR reads with MiXCR. The repertoire includes 1 million to 1.3 million distinct CDR3 sequences, about 35% of them detected once, and around 10% sits in the top ten. There are 15 residues in the CDR3. Germline CDR1 is DFQATT and CDR2 is SNEGSKA (reference sequence). V lost 0 bases and J 0 bases, leaving 9 bases between the germline ends. This clonotype has a count of ten or more.

The chain carries TRBV20-1 and TRBJ1-3; D is unclear. The TCR comes from an adult man with Graves' hyperthyroidism. Sequencing was carried out using peripheral blood or thyroid tissue (not recorded which). CDR3: CSARDASPSGNTIYF. The CDR3 DNA follows: TGCAGTGCTAGAGATGCCAGTCCCTCTGGAAACACCATATATTTT.